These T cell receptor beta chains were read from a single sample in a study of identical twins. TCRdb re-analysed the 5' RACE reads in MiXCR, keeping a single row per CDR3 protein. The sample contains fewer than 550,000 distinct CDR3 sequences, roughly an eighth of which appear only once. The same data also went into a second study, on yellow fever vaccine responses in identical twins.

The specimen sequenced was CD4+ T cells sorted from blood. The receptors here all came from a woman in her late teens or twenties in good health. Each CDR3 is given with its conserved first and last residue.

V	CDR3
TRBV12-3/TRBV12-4	CASSLYGQGDIQYF
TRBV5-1	CASRQASGSQGQFF
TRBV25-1	CASSLGKGGELFF
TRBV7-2	CASSPAVGDFETQYF
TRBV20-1	CSASEYFYNEQFF
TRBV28	CASSLSRGLGAKNIQYF
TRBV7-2	CASSLTGTGTTIFSYEQYF
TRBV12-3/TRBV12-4	CASSPTLQGNGNTIYF
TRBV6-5	CASSYLRQASYEQYF
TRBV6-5	CASSYRAGGSTGELFF
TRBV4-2	CATRQGGSAYEQYF
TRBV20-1	CSASDTALGEQFF
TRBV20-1	CSAEGWTSGMVEQYF
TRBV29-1	CSVNPEGAGPFVTDTQYF
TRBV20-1	CSASAGIAEAFF
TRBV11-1	CASSLHGLSTASNQPQHF
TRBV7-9	CASSLVTGAGLREQYF
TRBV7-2	CASSSGQANPSYEQYF
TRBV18	CASSLIAGPSYTGELFF
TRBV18	CASSSLAGDSTDTQYF
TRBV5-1	CASSPGQGGNEKLFF
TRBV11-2	CASSLSLRDSGNTIYF
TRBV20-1	CSARTSGVRDNEQFF
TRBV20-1	CSARVIQELSTDTQYF
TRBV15	CATSRTGAYEQYF
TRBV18	CASSLQMTAATGELFF
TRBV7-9	CASWGSSGFYNEQFF
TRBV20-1	CSARTSGRRLTDTQYF
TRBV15	CATRKDRSYEQYF
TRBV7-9	CASSVSSGSTDTQYF
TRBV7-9	CASSLDTTDTQYF
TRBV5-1	CASSLGSSTNEKLFF
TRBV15	CATSRDAGGYEQYF
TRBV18	CASSPPGTSGSVLGEQYF
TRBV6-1	CASSDRDRATYEQYF
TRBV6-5	CASSYSSTGTGPYEQYF
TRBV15	CATSRVGGSGANVLTF
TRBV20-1	CSARVRDRATTEAFF
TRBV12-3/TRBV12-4	CASSPSRDTQYF
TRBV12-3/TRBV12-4	CASTSKVGSYEQYF
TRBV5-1	CASSALPSGSSYEQYF
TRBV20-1	CSAQIHPRRGDTQYF
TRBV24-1	CATSDLAGQGAGEQFF
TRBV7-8	CASKISFSGLAREQFF
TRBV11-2	CASAGSYEQYF
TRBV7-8	CASSGQGNRYEQYF
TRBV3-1	CASSQGAGSYTDTQYF
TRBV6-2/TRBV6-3	CASSYLGRSNEQYF
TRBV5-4	CASSESPSGRNNEQFF
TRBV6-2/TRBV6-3	CASSYLRQLGGTYEQYF
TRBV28	CASTVYGISYNEQFF